The sequence of this TCR beta chain was determined in a study of T cells expressing NK-cell markers. On the study more broadly: The authors derived TCR beta repertoires from sorted CD3+CD56+NKG2C+, CD3+CD56+NKG2C- and CD3+CD56-NKG2C+ T cells. Seropositivity for HCMV was found in seven of the eight sequenced donors, with one seronegative.

Study-level results: NKG2C+ dominant clonotype frequencies in five to seven donors were roughly 1.0-7.5% of CD8+ T cells.

TCR beta libraries carry UMIs added by 5'RACE template switching. TCRdb processed the 5' RACE reads again and assigns one entry to each CDR3 protein, with no DNA. The data include 400,000 or so distinct CDR3 sequences; the top ten clones carry approximately 12%. A word on this clonotype: The antigen is not known.

The CDR3 loop spans 15 amino acids. Sequences were obtained from blood T cells: a sorted CD56 or NKG2C T cell subset, CD4+ or CD8+ T cells, or bulk PBMC T cells (not recorded which). The sequence was collected from a woman aged 50 to 60 in good health. The V and J genes are TRBV12-3 or TRBV12-4 and TRBJ2-7; TCRdb proposes TRBD1, but this gene call is untestable without DNA. The chain's CDR3 is CASSFAGGQGNEQYF.